The 5 T cell receptor beta chains below come from one sample, sequenced in a study of CD8 T cell repertoires and HIV-1 epitope variants. TCRdb keeps only in-frame clones here, not all; method: immunoSEQ multiplex PCR. This table holds some 5,000 clones, 50% to 70% found once. For these receptors, no antigen is known. The source material was cultured CD8+ T cells derived from PBMCs. Receptor source: a male donor with HIV.

By frequency in the sample, this clone is medium-sized. The chain links TRBV18 to TRBJ1-2, with D maybe TRBD1 (6 bases). The V and J ends lost 2 bases and 4 bases respectively, with 14 bases between them. Germline loops: CDR1 KGHSH, CDR2 LQKENI. The CDR3 loop spans 15 amino acids. CDR3 nucleotide sequence: TGTGCCAGCTCACCAAATTCAGGGGAGGGCTATGGCTACACCTTC. It yields the protein CASSPNSGEGYGYTF.

The chain employs TRBV5-6 and TRBJ2-1; 11 bases agree with TRBD2. The CDR3 is made up of 14 amino acids. Germline V gene sequence: CDR1 SGHDT, CDR2 YYEEEE. V was clipped by 6 bases and J by 6 bases; unmatched bases: 5. DNA of the CDR3: TGTGCCAGCACCTATAGCGGGGGGGCCAATGAGCAGTTCTTC. Amino acids: CASTYSGGANEQFF.

Only one count was recorded for this clone. The J gene is TRBJ1-2, the V gene TRBV10-2; D remains unclear. The germline V gene encodes CDR1 WSHSY and CDR2 SAAADI. V gave up 0 bases and J gave up 0 bases, with 11 bases separating them. There are 16 residues in the CDR3. The CDR3 coding sequence is TGCGCCAGCAGTGAGTCAGTCCGGGCGCCTAACTATGGCTACACCTTC. Residues: CASSESVRAPNYGYTF.

This chain joins TRBV13 and TRBJ2-7; D call uncertain. The germline V gene has CDR1 PRHDT and CDR2 FYEKMQ (reference sequence). With 4 bases removed from V and 0 bases from J, the gap between germline ends came to 10 bases. The CDR3 totals 14 residues. The CDR3 reads CASSSSESSYEQYF. CDR3 nucleotide sequence: TGTGCCAGCAGCTCCTCCGAGAGCTCCTACGAGCAGTACTTC.

The V call is TRBV7-6, the J call TRBJ2-7; possibly TRBD2 for D (5 bases). The ends were cut back, 0 bases at V and 4 bases at J, with 7 bases in the middle. The CDR3 has 13 residues. From germline, CDR1 is SGHVS and CDR2 FNYEAQ. The CDR3, as DNA: TGTGCCAGCAGCTTAGCGCCGGGGTACGAGCAGTACTTC. Translation gives CASSLAPGYEQYF.